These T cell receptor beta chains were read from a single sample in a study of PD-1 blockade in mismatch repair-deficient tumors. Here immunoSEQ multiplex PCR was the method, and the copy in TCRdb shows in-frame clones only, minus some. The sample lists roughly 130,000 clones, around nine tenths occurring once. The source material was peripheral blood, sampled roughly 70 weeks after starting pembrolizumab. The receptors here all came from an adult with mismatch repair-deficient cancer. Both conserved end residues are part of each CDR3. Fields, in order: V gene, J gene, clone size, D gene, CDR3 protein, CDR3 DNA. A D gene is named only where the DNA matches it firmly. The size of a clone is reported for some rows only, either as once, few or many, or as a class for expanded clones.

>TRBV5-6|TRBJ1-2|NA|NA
CASSLGSGYGYTF
TGTGCCAGCAGCCTGGGTTCGGGGTATGGCTACACCTTC
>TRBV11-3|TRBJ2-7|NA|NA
CASSLPLWGSRSSYEQYF
TGTGCCAGCAGCTTACCCCTGTGGGGGTCGCGGAGCTCCTACGAGCAGTACTTC
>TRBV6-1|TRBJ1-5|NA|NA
CASSERPRSNQPQHF
TGTGCCAGCAGTGAAAGACCCAGAAGCAATCAGCCCCAGCATTTT
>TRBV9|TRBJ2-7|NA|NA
CASSVAPFTYEQYF
TGTGCCAGCAGCGTAGCGCCATTTACCTACGAGCAGTACTTC
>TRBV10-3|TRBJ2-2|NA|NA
CAIMESSGELFF
TGTGCCATCATGGAGTCGTCCGGGGAGCTGTTTTTT
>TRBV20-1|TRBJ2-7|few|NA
CSASGWEQYF
TGCAGTGCTTCCGGCTGGGAGCAGTACTTC
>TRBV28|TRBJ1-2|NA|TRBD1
CASSRRDRDYGYTF
TGTGCCAGCAGTCGACGAGACAGGGACTATGGCTACACCTTC
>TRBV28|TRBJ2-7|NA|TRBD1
CASSFSLRTGPSYEQYF
TGTGCCAGCAGTTTTTCTCTTCGGACAGGGCCGTCCTACGAGCAGTACTTC
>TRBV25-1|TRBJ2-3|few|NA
CASSDSGLTDTQYF
TGTGCCAGCAGTGATAGCGGACTCACAGATACGCAGTATTTT
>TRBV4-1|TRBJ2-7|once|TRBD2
CASSQDYGGRSTYEQYF
TGCGCCAGCAGCCAAGATTATGGCGGGAGAAGTACCTACGAGCAGTACTTC
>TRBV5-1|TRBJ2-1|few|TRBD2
CASSLVAGGPIVF
TGCGCCAGCAGCTTGGTAGCGGGAGGGCCGATTGTCTTC
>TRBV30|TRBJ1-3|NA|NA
CAWSWGTGLGNTIYF
TGTGCCTGGAGTTGGGGAACAGGGCTCGGAAACACCATATATTTT
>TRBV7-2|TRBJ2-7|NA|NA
CASRSWSYEQYF
TGTGCCAGCAGGTCCTGGTCCTACGAGCAGTACTTC
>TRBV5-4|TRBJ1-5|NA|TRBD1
CASSEGQGNNQPQHF
TGTGCCAGCAGCGAGGGACAGGGTAACAATCAGCCCCAGCATTTT
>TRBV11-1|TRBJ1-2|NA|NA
CASSLNRNYGYTF
TGTGCCAGCAGCTTAAACAGAAACTATGGCTACACCTTC
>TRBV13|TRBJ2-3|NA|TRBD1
CASSLEPGGHADTQYF
TGTGCCAGCAGCTTAGAACCAGGGGGCCACGCAGATACGCAGTATTTT